This T cell receptor (beta chain) stems from a study of HIV-infected patients and healthy controls. This CDR3 has 14 residues. The germline V gene encodes CDR1 PRHDT and CDR2 FYEKMQ (reference sequence). Trimming left V 2 bases short and J 1 base short, with 8 bases between. This clonotype has just a few counts. TCRdb passed the 5' RACE reads through MiXCR, listing each CDR3 protein once. The table includes tens of thousands of distinct CDR3 sequences, about 19% detected once. The chain is built from TRBV13 and TRBJ1-2; D gene ambiguous. Sample: CD4+ T cells from blood. The TCR sequence derives from a human donor in good health. CDR3 loop: CASSLYRDNYGYTF. The CDR3 DNA reads as TGTGCCAGCAGCTTATATAGAGATAACTATGGCTACACCTTC. Filled out from reference TRBV13 and TRBJ1-2, the complete variable domain reads AAGVIQSPRHLIKEKRETATLKCYPIPRHDTVYWYQQGPGQDPQFLISFYEKMQSDKGSIPDRFSAQQFSDYHSELNMSSLELGDSALYFCASSLYRDNYGYTFGSGTRLTVV.